This T cell receptor (beta chain) was obtained from a study of somatic mutations in cytotoxic T cells in rheumatoid arthritis. In the original processing: There were rare matches between patient CD8+ clones larger than 1% and published virus-specific TCRB sequences. Only in-frame clones appear in the TCRdb table, and some are missing; sequencing was by immunoSEQ multiplex PCR. That table supplies the V and J calls and clone size; D and trimming were determined from the DNA. The repertoire holds some 14,000 clones, with about three quarters as singletons. The CDR3 consists of 16 residues. Germline CDR1 MDHEN, CDR2 SYDVKM. V gave up 6 bases and J gave up 2 bases; unmatched junction bases: 9.

The gene calls are TRBV28 and TRBJ2-3; 9 bases are shared with TRBD1. The sequenced sample consisted of CD8+ T cells sorted from blood. This receptor was taken from an adult with rheumatoid arthritis. The CDR3 reads CASSRQTGGFTDTQYF. The CDR3 bases are TGTGCCAGCAGCCGTCAGACAGGGGGTTTCACAGATACGCAGTATTTT. Variable domain in full (rest from reference TRBV28 and TRBJ2-3): DVKVTQSSRYLVKRTGEKVFLECVQDMDHENMFWYRQDPGLGLRLIYFSYDVKMKEKGDIPEGYSVSREKKERFSLILESASTNQTSMYLCASSRQTGGFTDTQYFGPGTRLTVL.